This TCR beta chain came from a study of cytomegalovirus exposure and HLA in healthy donors. Study-wide results and caveats: Several of the most significant clusters were apparently associated with common viral pathogens in a later analysis. Sequencing depth roughly uniform across donors was assumed in presence/absence analyses.

The CDR3 sequence is 20 residues long. Unmatched junction bases numbered 18, after V lost 8 bases and J lost 1 base. The germline gives CDR1 MDHEN, CDR2 SYDVKM. The donors, nominally healthy at sampling, likely had unrecorded immune exposures. The PCR employed 60 Vbeta primers together with 13 Jbeta primers. Only in-frame clones appear in the TCRdb table, and some are missing; sequencing was by immunoSEQ multiplex PCR. Of some 150,000 clones listed, roughly 85% are singletons. A word on this clone: Its antigen is not known.

The receptor's source is a woman aged 25 to 45 in good health and CMV-seronegative. The genes are TRBV28 and TRBJ2-3; 13 nucleotides align to TRBD2. The specimen was PBMCs. The DNA of the CDR3 is TGTGCCAGCCTTACTAGGACTAGCGGGAGCCCGGGCTTTGGCACAGATACGCAGTATTTT. Its protein is CASLTRTSGSPGFGTDTQYF.